The present T cell receptor beta chain was sequenced within a study of blood T cell repertoires in COVID-19. Overall study context: There were acute and convalescent COVID-19 samples, and they came from the United States, Italy and Spain.

The CDR3 covers 14 residues. V was shortened by 3 bases and J by 3 bases, with 12 bases between the two germline ends. Germline V gene lookup returns CDR1 LGHNA and CDR2 YNFKEQ. Participants reported their clinical history, and cohort assignment relied on those reports. Recovery meant two consecutive negative NP/OP PCR tests, professional clearance, or resolved symptoms. In the authors' workflow: The authors estimated nucleated cell counts from reference gene primer amplification. The method was immunoSEQ multiplex PCR; TCRdb's version includes in-frame clones alone and lacks a portion of them. V, J and clone size derive from that table, while D and trimming were established from the DNA sequence. The table includes a few hundred thousand clones, roughly 90% detected once. This clone has more than one count but fewer than ten.

The sequence came from a woman between 25 and 40 years old who had recovered from COVID-19. The sequenced material came from PBMCs or T cells enriched from blood (not recorded which). The chain is built from TRBV4-2 and TRBJ2-7, with a tentative D call TRBD1 (5 bases). The CDR3 DNA is TGTGCCAGCAGCCATGAAGGGCAGGGCTACGAGCAGTACTTC. Its protein product is CASSHEGQGYEQYF.